The text below deals with one T cell receptor beta chain. Trimming removed 4 bases at V and 9 bases at J, with 14 bases between. The CDR3 has 13 amino acids. CDR1 and CDR2 from the germline V gene are SGHTS and YDEGEE. Original analysis: Amplifying reference gene primers gave estimates of nucleated cell counts. Profiled with immunoSEQ multiplex PCR; TCRdb holds only in-frame clones, not every one. From that table come the V and J calls and clone size; the DNA was used to work out D and trimming. Of approximately 54,000 clones in the sample, 90% to 95% were seen once. The source of the sample is a study of blood T cell repertoires in COVID-19. Study information: Samples came from the United States, Italy and Spain, spanning acute and convalescent COVID-19. From T cells, B-cell-depleted T cells, or PBMCs came the material, which was cDNA or gDNA.

The chain links TRBV5-8 to TRBJ2-1, with TRBD2 as a possible D gene (5 bases). Sequencing was performed on peripheral blood. The source of this sequence is a man aged 50 or older with acute or convalescent COVID-19. CDR3 sequence reads: CASSILRDGEQFF. CDR3 nucleotide sequence: TGTGCCAGCAGCATCCTCCGGGATGGTGAGCAGTTCTTC.